This is a list of T cell receptor beta chains from one sample in a study of CD8+ T cells in alopecia areata. Method: immunoSEQ multiplex PCR; TCRdb's copy keeps in-frame clones and lacks some. The repertoire holds about 98,000 clones, with nearly 45% as singletons. Input material: CD4+ T cells sorted from blood. These receptors all stem from a human donor with alopecia areata. Both conserved end residues are part of each CDR3. Each record gives: CDR3 DNA, CDR3 protein, J gene, D gene, V gene, clone size. The D gene is left open where the match is weak. Clone size, where shown, is once, few, many, or a class for clones that have expanded.

CDR3 DNA: TGTGCCAGCAGCTTGGCAGCAACTAATGAAAAACTGTTTTTT
CDR3 protein: CASSLAATNEKLFF
J gene: TRBJ1-4
D gene: NA
V gene: TRBV11-2
clone size: once

CDR3 DNA: TGTGCCTGGAGTGCGGAGACCCAGTACTTC
CDR3 protein: CAWSAETQYF
J gene: TRBJ2-5
D gene: NA
V gene: TRBV30
clone size: NA

CDR3 DNA: TGTGCCAGCTCAAACAGGGAGGGAGAGACCCAGTACTTC
CDR3 protein: CASSNREGETQYF
J gene: TRBJ2-5
D gene: NA
V gene: TRBV18
clone size: few

CDR3 DNA: TGTGCCAGCAGCCAGCAGGGGTCCAACACCGGGGAGCTGTTTTTT
CDR3 protein: CASSQQGSNTGELFF
J gene: TRBJ2-2
D gene: NA
V gene: TRBV11-2
clone size: few

CDR3 DNA: TGCAGCGTTGCCGCAGCCTATGAAGCTTTCTTT
CDR3 protein: CSVAAAYEAFF
J gene: TRBJ1-1
D gene: NA
V gene: TRBV29-1
clone size: NA

CDR3 DNA: TGTGCCAGCTCACCGCCGGTGGGATACAATGAGCAGTTCTTC
CDR3 protein: CASSPPVGYNEQFF
J gene: TRBJ2-1
D gene: NA
V gene: TRBV18
clone size: NA

CDR3 DNA: TGTGCCATCCAGGCTAACTATGGCTACACCTTC
CDR3 protein: CAIQANYGYTF
J gene: TRBJ1-2
D gene: NA
V gene: TRBV28
clone size: NA

CDR3 DNA: TGTGCCAGCAGTCTACAGGGATCTGACTATGGCTACACCTTC
CDR3 protein: CASSLQGSDYGYTF
J gene: TRBJ1-2
D gene: NA
V gene: TRBV2
clone size: few

CDR3 DNA: TGTGCCTGGAGTCGGACTAGCGGGAGCAATGAGCAGTTCTTC
CDR3 protein: CAWSRTSGSNEQFF
J gene: TRBJ2-1
D gene: TRBD2
V gene: TRBV30
clone size: NA

CDR3 DNA: TGCAGCGTTGCCTTTTCTGGGGCCAACGTCCTGACTTTC
CDR3 protein: CSVAFSGANVLTF
J gene: TRBJ2-6
D gene: NA
V gene: TRBV29-1
clone size: few

CDR3 DNA: TGTGCCACCCGGAAAGACACAGATACGCAGTATTTT
CDR3 protein: CATRKDTDTQYF
J gene: TRBJ2-3
D gene: NA
V gene: TRBV27
clone size: NA

CDR3 DNA: TGCGCCAGCAGCTTGACACCCGCGGGCAATCAGCCCCAGCATTTT
CDR3 protein: CASSLTPAGNQPQHF
J gene: TRBJ1-5
D gene: NA
V gene: TRBV5-1
clone size: NA

CDR3 DNA: TGCGCCAGCAGCCAAGTGGGCGGGAACACAGATACGCAGTATTTT
CDR3 protein: CASSQVGGNTDTQYF
J gene: TRBJ2-3
D gene: NA
V gene: TRBV4-1
clone size: NA

CDR3 DNA: TGCAGCGTTGGCGGGAAAGGCACCGGGGAGCTGTTTTTT
CDR3 protein: CSVGGKGTGELFF
J gene: TRBJ2-2
D gene: NA
V gene: TRBV29-1
clone size: few

CDR3 DNA: TGTGCCAGCAGCTTTATATCCGGGACAGGGAAAAACATTCAGTACTTC
CDR3 protein: CASSFISGTGKNIQYF
J gene: TRBJ2-4
D gene: TRBD1
V gene: TRBV5-6
clone size: NA

CDR3 DNA: TGTGCCAGCAACTCGGGGTATCCAAACCAGCCCCAGCATTTT
CDR3 protein: CASNSGYPNQPQHF
J gene: TRBJ1-5
D gene: NA
V gene: TRBV11-2
clone size: few

CDR3 DNA: TGTGCCAGCAGCTTAGTCCCTAAGGGTGAAGCTTTCTTT
CDR3 protein: CASSLVPKGEAFF
J gene: TRBJ1-1
D gene: NA
V gene: TRBV7-9
clone size: once

CDR3 DNA: TGTGCCAGCAGTTTACAGGGACCCAAAAACATTCAGTACTTC
CDR3 protein: CASSLQGPKNIQYF
J gene: TRBJ2-4
D gene: NA
V gene: TRBV27
clone size: few

CDR3 DNA: TGTGCCAGCAGCCCCCTGGGGGGGAGGTCCTACAATGAGCAGTTCTTC
CDR3 protein: CASSPLGGRSYNEQFF
J gene: TRBJ2-1
D gene: TRBD2
V gene: TRBV7-2
clone size: NA

CDR3 DNA: TGTGCCTGGAGTGGAAGTCCCGAGGGCATTCAGTACTTC
CDR3 protein: CAWSGSPEGIQYF
J gene: TRBJ2-4
D gene: NA
V gene: TRBV30
clone size: once

CDR3 DNA: TGTGCCTGGAGACAGACAGCCGCCTATGGCTACACCTTC
CDR3 protein: CAWRQTAAYGYTF
J gene: TRBJ1-2
D gene: NA
V gene: TRBV30
clone size: NA

CDR3 DNA: TGTGCCAGCAGTTACCGTAATTCACCCCTCCACTTT
CDR3 protein: CASSYRNSPLHF
J gene: TRBJ1-6
D gene: NA
V gene: TRBV2
clone size: NA

CDR3 DNA: TGCAGCGTTGAAGACAGGGATGAAAAACTGTTTTTT
CDR3 protein: CSVEDRDEKLFF
J gene: TRBJ1-4
D gene: NA
V gene: TRBV29-1
clone size: NA

CDR3 DNA: TGTGCCATCAGTGGAGGACAGCAATCACCCCTCCACTTT
CDR3 protein: CAISGGQQSPLHF
J gene: TRBJ1-6
D gene: NA
V gene: TRBV10-3
clone size: few

CDR3 DNA: TGTGCCAGCAGCTTTCAGGGACGGGGGACCTACGAGCAGTACTTC
CDR3 protein: CASSFQGRGTYEQYF
J gene: TRBJ2-7
D gene: NA
V gene: TRBV5-6
clone size: NA

CDR3 DNA: TGCAGCGTTGTTTTAGGGTTCAATGAGCAGTTCTTC
CDR3 protein: CSVVLGFNEQFF
J gene: TRBJ2-1
D gene: NA
V gene: TRBV29-1
clone size: few

CDR3 DNA: TGTGCCAGCAGCCCATTCGTCTGGGACAGCAAAAACATTCAGTACTTC
CDR3 protein: CASSPFVWDSKNIQYF
J gene: TRBJ2-4
D gene: TRBD1
V gene: TRBV5-6
clone size: few

CDR3 DNA: TGTGCCTGGAACACAGGGCCAGATACGCAGTATTTT
CDR3 protein: CAWNTGPDTQYF
J gene: TRBJ2-3
D gene: NA
V gene: TRBV30
clone size: NA

CDR3 DNA: TGCAGCGTTTCCTCGGTGACAGCTGGCACAGATACGCAGTATTTT
CDR3 protein: CSVSSVTAGTDTQYF
J gene: TRBJ2-3
D gene: NA
V gene: TRBV29-1
clone size: few

CDR3 DNA: TGTGCCAGCACTACGACAGGGTTGAACACTGAAGCTTTCTTT
CDR3 protein: CASTTTGLNTEAFF
J gene: TRBJ1-1
D gene: TRBD1
V gene: TRBV5-7
clone size: NA

CDR3 DNA: TGTGCCTGGGGGCACTATAGCAATCAGCCCCAGCATTTT
CDR3 protein: CAWGHYSNQPQHF
J gene: TRBJ1-5
D gene: NA
V gene: TRBV30
clone size: NA

CDR3 DNA: TGTGCCAGCAGCTTAGGCGGGGGCCGTACGAATGAGCAGTTCTTC
CDR3 protein: CASSLGGGRTNEQFF
J gene: TRBJ2-1
D gene: NA
V gene: TRBV7-2
clone size: few

CDR3 DNA: TGTGCCTGGAGTCGGGGCGGGACTAACACCGGGGAGCTGTTTTTT
CDR3 protein: CAWSRGGTNTGELFF
J gene: TRBJ2-2
D gene: NA
V gene: TRBV30
clone size: NA

CDR3 DNA: TGCAGCGCCGGGCCTAGCACAGATACGCAGTATTTT
CDR3 protein: CSAGPSTDTQYF
J gene: TRBJ2-3
D gene: NA
V gene: TRBV29-1
clone size: NA

CDR3 DNA: TGTGCCAGCAGCTTATTCCTGACAGCGGAAGAGACCCAGTACTTC
CDR3 protein: CASSLFLTAEETQYF
J gene: TRBJ2-5
D gene: NA
V gene: TRBV5-6
clone size: NA

CDR3 DNA: TGTGCCAGCAGTTTCCTGGGTACGCAGTATTTT
CDR3 protein: CASSFLGTQYF
J gene: TRBJ2-3
D gene: NA
V gene: TRBV28
clone size: few

CDR3 DNA: TGCAGCGTTGGGACCCTGGCGACCCACGAGCAGTACTTC
CDR3 protein: CSVGTLATHEQYF
J gene: TRBJ2-7
D gene: NA
V gene: TRBV29-1
clone size: NA

CDR3 DNA: TGTGCCAGCAGCCAAAGTCAAGCGGGGGTGACCGCTAGCACAGATACGCAGTATTTT
CDR3 protein: CASSQSQAGVTASTDTQYF
J gene: TRBJ2-3
D gene: TRBD2
V gene: TRBV4-2
clone size: NA

CDR3 DNA: TGCGCCAGCAGTCAATCCCGGACAGGGGGTACCTACAATGAGCAGTTCTTC
CDR3 protein: CASSQSRTGGTYNEQFF
J gene: TRBJ2-1
D gene: TRBD1
V gene: TRBV23-1
clone size: NA

CDR3 DNA: TGCAGCGTTGAAGATGACAGATACAATGAGCAGTTCTTC
CDR3 protein: CSVEDDRYNEQFF
J gene: TRBJ2-1
D gene: NA
V gene: TRBV29-1
clone size: NA

CDR3 DNA: TGTGCCAGCGGTACTAGCGGAAACAATGAGCAGTTCTTC
CDR3 protein: CASGTSGNNEQFF
J gene: TRBJ2-1
D gene: TRBD2
V gene: TRBV11-2
clone size: NA

CDR3 DNA: TGCAGCGTTAGGGCAGGGCCGGGATATGAGCAGTACTTC
CDR3 protein: CSVRAGPGYEQYF
J gene: TRBJ2-7
D gene: NA
V gene: TRBV29-1
clone size: NA

CDR3 DNA: TGTGCCAGCAGCCGACGGGGGGGCACGCTTAGTGAGCAGTTCTTC
CDR3 protein: CASSRRGGTLSEQFF
J gene: TRBJ2-1
D gene: TRBD2
V gene: TRBV28
clone size: NA

CDR3 DNA: TGTGCCTGGAGAACTGGGAACACCGGGGAGCTGTTTTTT
CDR3 protein: CAWRTGNTGELFF
J gene: TRBJ2-2
D gene: NA
V gene: TRBV30
clone size: NA

CDR3 DNA: TGTGCCAGCAGCTCGCAGGGGCGCCGGGAGCAGTACTTC
CDR3 protein: CASSSQGRREQYF
J gene: TRBJ2-7
D gene: NA
V gene: TRBV7-2
clone size: NA

CDR3 DNA: TGTGCCAGCAGCCCCGGCCTAAAGGGCACTGAAGCTTTCTTT
CDR3 protein: CASSPGLKGTEAFF
J gene: TRBJ1-1
D gene: NA
V gene: TRBV11-2
clone size: NA

CDR3 DNA: TGCGCCAGCAGCTTGGACAGGCTGAACACTGAAGCTTTCTTT
CDR3 protein: CASSLDRLNTEAFF
J gene: TRBJ1-1
D gene: NA
V gene: TRBV5-1
clone size: NA

CDR3 DNA: TGTGCCAGCAGCTTGGAAGGGGGCCTCTCTGGGGCCAACGTCCTGACTTTC
CDR3 protein: CASSLEGGLSGANVLTF
J gene: TRBJ2-6
D gene: TRBD1
V gene: TRBV7-8
clone size: few

CDR3 DNA: TGCAGCGTGGGACAGGGGGAGGCTGAGCAGTTCTTC
CDR3 protein: CSVGQGEAEQFF
J gene: TRBJ2-1
D gene: TRBD1
V gene: TRBV29-1
clone size: few

CDR3 DNA: TGTGCCAGCAGCTTAGGCCGGACGAACACCGGGGAGCTGTTTTTT
CDR3 protein: CASSLGRTNTGELFF
J gene: TRBJ2-2
D gene: NA
V gene: TRBV7-9
clone size: once

CDR3 DNA: TGCAGCGTTGAGATGGTTAACTATGGCTACACCTTC
CDR3 protein: CSVEMVNYGYTF
J gene: TRBJ1-2
D gene: NA
V gene: TRBV29-1
clone size: few

CDR3 DNA: TGTGCCAGCTTGGGGGGCGGGACTAGCACAGATACGCAGTATTTT
CDR3 protein: CASLGGGTSTDTQYF
J gene: TRBJ2-3
D gene: NA
V gene: TRBV28
clone size: few

CDR3 DNA: TGCAGCGTGCGGAGGGGGACAGGGATCAATGAGCAGTTCTTC
CDR3 protein: CSVRRGTGINEQFF
J gene: TRBJ2-1
D gene: TRBD1
V gene: TRBV29-1
clone size: few

CDR3 DNA: TGTGCCAGCAGTCCGCGTCGAGGGAATCAGCCCCAGCATTTT
CDR3 protein: CASSPRRGNQPQHF
J gene: TRBJ1-5
D gene: NA
V gene: TRBV27
clone size: NA

CDR3 DNA: TGTGCCAGCAGCTTTAGGACGAACATTCAGTACTTC
CDR3 protein: CASSFRTNIQYF
J gene: TRBJ2-4
D gene: NA
V gene: TRBV7-9
clone size: once